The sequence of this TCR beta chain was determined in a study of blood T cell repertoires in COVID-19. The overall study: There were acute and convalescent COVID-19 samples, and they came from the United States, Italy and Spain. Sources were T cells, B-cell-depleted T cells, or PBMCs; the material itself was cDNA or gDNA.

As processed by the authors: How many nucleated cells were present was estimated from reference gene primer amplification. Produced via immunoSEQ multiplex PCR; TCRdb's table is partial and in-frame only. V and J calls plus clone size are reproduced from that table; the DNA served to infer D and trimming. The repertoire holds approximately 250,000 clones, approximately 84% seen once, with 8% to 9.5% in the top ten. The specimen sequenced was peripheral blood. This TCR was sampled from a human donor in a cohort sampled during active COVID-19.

The CDR3 protein is CASSEDLGYGYTF. The CDR3 DNA reads TGTGCCAGCAGTGAAGACTTGGGCTATGGCTACACCTTC. The gene calls are TRBV25-1 and TRBJ1-2; no firm D call. CDR3 length equals 13 residues. Trimming removed 2 bases at V and 4 bases at J, with 8 bases between. Germline loops: CDR1 MGHDK, CDR2 SYGVNS.